Presented here are 4 T cell receptor beta chains from one specimen sequenced in a study of blood T cell repertoires in COVID-19. TCRdb's copy holds only in-frame clones and misses some; the assay was immunoSEQ multiplex PCR. Of approximately 220,000 clones in the sample, roughly nine tenths are singletons; the top ten hold approximately 0.66%. Sequenced: peripheral blood. These receptor sequences come from a man aged 35 to 55 with acute or convalescent COVID-19.

The chain has TRBV7-2 and TRBJ1-6, with 11 bases lining up with TRBD1. Germline assignment: CDR1 SGHTA and CDR2 FQGNSA. V shed 6 bases and J 9 bases; nucleotides not matched to a gene: 13. The CDR3 extends over 17 amino acids. The CDR3 loop is CASSPTGQGVSASPLHF. The DNA for the CDR3 is TGTGCCAGCAGTCCTACGGGACAGGGGGTTTCAGCTTCACCCCTCCACTTT.

The rearrangement links TRBV28 to TRBJ2-2; 10 bases map to TRBD2. V dropped 4 bases and J dropped 8; count of bases not matched to a gene: 7. CDR1 and CDR2 (germline): MDHEN, SYDVKM. The length of the CDR3 is 15 residues. The CDR3 nucleotides are TGTGCCAGCAGTTCCCAGGGAGCGGGAGGGGGGGAGCTGTTTTTT. It yields the protein CASSSQGAGGGELFF.

The rearrangement links TRBV19 to TRBJ2-5; TRBD2 is a possible D gene (6 bases). The CDR3 consists of 14 residues. V gave up 10 bases and J gave up 5 bases, with 20 bases separating them. CDR1 LNHDA and CDR2 SQIVND come from the germline V gene (reference sequence). CDR3 protein: CATLPLPRGETQYF. As DNA, the CDR3 is TGTGCCACCCTTCCCCTCCCTCGGGGGGAGACCCAGTACTTC. The full variable domain, rest sourced from reference TRBV19 and TRBJ2-5, is DGGITQSPKYLFRKEGQNVTLSCEQNLNHDAMYWYRQDPGQGLRLIYYSQIVNDFQKGDIAEGYSVSREKKESFPLTVTSAQKNPTAFYLCATLPLPRGETQYFGPGTRLLVL.

The rearrangement joins TRBV6-1 to TRBJ1-5, with 12 bases fitting TRBD1. Germline loops: CDR1 MNHNS, CDR2 SASEGT. The CDR3 covers 19 residues. V lost 0 bases and J lost 3; bases outside the gene matches: 9. For the CDR3, the DNA is TGTGCCAGCAGTGAAGCGCCCGGGACAGGGGGCCCCAACAATCAGCCCCAGCATTTT. This translates into CASSEAPGTGGPNNQPQHF.